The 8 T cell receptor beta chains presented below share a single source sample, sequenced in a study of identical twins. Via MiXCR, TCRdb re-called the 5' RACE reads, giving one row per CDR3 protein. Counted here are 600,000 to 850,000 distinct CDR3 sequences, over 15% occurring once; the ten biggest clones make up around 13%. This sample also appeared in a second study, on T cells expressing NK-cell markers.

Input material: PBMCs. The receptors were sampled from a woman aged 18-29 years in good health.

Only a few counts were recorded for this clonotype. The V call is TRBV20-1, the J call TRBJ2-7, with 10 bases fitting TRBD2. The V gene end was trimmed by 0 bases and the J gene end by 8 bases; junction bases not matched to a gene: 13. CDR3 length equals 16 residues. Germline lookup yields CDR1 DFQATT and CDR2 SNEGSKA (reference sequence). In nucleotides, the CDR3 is TGCAGTGCTAGAGATTTGCTAGCGGGAGAAAGGAGACAGCAGTACTTC. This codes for CSARDLLAGERRQQYF.

CDR3 nucleotides: TGTGCCAGCAACGGGGGGGAGCGGGGCTCCTACAATGAGCAGTTCTTC. As protein: CASNGGERGSYNEQFF. The chain couples TRBV6-1 to TRBJ2-1; 8 nucleotides align to TRBD2. V was pared by 7 bases and J by 0 bases, with 8 bases of the junction left unmatched. Germline V gives CDR1 MNHNS, CDR2 SASEGT. The CDR3 is 16 amino acids.

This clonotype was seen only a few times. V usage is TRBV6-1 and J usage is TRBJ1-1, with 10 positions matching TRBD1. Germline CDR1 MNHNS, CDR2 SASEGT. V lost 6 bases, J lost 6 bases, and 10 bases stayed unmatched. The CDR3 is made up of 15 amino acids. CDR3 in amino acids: CASRDHRDRGAEAFF. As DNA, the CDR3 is TGTGCCAGCAGAGACCACCGGGACAGGGGTGCTGAAGCTTTCTTT.

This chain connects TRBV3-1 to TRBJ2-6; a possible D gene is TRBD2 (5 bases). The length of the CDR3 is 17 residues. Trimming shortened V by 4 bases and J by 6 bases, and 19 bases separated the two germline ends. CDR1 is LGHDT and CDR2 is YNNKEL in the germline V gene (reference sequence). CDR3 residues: CASSLTGLRTVANVLTF. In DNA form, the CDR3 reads TGTGCCAGCAGCCTTACCGGACTTCGGACTGTGGCCAACGTCCTGACTTTC.

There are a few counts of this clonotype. CDR3 sequence: CASSPNTGHEQYF. The CDR3 nucleotides read TGTGCCAGCTCACCAAATACAGGCCACGAGCAGTACTTC. The chain uses TRBV18 and TRBJ2-7; perhaps TRBD1 as D (5 bases). The CDR3 has 13 amino acids. Looked up from germline, CDR1 is KGHSH and CDR2 is LQKENI. The V and J ends lost 2 bases and 5 bases respectively, with 10 bases between them.

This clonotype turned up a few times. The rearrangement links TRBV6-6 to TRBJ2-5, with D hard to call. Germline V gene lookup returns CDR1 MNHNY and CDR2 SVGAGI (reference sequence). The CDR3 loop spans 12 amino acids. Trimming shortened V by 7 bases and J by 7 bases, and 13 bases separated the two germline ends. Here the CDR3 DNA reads TGTGCCAGCAAAAGTCCCGCCGGGACCCAGTACTTC. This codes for CASKSPAGTQYF.

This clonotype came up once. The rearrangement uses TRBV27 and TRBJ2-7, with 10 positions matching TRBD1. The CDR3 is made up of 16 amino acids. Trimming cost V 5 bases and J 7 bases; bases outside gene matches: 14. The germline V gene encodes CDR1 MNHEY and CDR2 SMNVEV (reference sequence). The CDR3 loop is CASSNTRQGALLEQYF. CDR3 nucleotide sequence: TGTGCCAGCAGTAACACCCGACAGGGGGCTTTGTTAGAGCAGTACTTC.

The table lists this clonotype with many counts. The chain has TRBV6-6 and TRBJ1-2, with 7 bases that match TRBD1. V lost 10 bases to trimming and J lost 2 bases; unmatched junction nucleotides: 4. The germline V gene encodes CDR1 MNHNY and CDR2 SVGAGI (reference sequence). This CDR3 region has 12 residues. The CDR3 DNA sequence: TGTGCCACCATGACAGGGAACTATGGCTACACCTTC. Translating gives CATMTGNYGYTF.